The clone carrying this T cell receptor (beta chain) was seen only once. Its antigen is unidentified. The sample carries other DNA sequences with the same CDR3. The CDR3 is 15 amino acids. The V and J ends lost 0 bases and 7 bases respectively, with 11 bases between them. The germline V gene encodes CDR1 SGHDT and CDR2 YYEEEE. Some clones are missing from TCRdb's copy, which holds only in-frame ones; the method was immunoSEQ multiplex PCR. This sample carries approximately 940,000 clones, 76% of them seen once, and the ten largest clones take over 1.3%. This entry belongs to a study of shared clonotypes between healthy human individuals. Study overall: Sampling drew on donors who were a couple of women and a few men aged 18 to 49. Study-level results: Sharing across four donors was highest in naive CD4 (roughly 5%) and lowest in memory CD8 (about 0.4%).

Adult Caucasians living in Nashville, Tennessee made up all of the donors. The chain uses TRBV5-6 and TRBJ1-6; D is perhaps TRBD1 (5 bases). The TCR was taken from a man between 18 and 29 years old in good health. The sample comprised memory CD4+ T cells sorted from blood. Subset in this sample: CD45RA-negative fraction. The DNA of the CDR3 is TGTGCCAGCAGCTTGGATGGGGGTGGGAATTCACCCCTCCACTTT. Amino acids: CASSLDGGGNSPLHF.